This passage covers 23 T cell receptor beta chains from one sample sequenced in a study of shared clonotypes between healthy human individuals. Using immunoSEQ multiplex PCR, the repertoire was profiled, and TCRdb retains in-frame clones only, with some absent. The sample contains around 2.1 million clones, under 97% of which appear only once. The source material was naive CD4+ T cells sorted from blood. Indicated subset: CD45RA+ positively selected. The receptor source for this set is a man between 18 and 29 years old in good health.

The V and J genes are TRBV6-1 and TRBJ1-2, with TRBD1 identical over 7 bases. The ends lost 2 bases at V and 7 bases at J; junction bases unmatched: 7. The germline gives CDR1 MNHNS, CDR2 SASEGT. The CDR3 is 14 residues long. CDR3 nucleotide sequence: TGTGCCAGCAGTGAACGGGGAAGGGGGCTTGGCTACACCTTC. Translating gives CASSERGRGLGYTF.

The chain employs TRBV2 and TRBJ2-3; the match to TRBD1 covers 7 bases. The J segment lost 4 bases and the V segment lost 7 bases, leaving 8 bases of the junction unmatched. Germline values: CDR1 SNHLY, CDR2 FYNNEI. The CDR3 length is 14 residues. CDR3: CASTLTGSADTQYF. DNA for the CDR3: TGTGCCAGCACCCTGACAGGGTCCGCAGATACGCAGTATTTT.

The J gene is TRBJ1-6, the V gene TRBV6-5, with a possible D match to TRBD1 (5 bases). Germline V CDR1 and CDR2: MNHEY, SVGAGI. The V and J ends lost 8 bases and 0 bases respectively, with 8 bases between them. This CDR3 has 14 residues. The DNA for the CDR3 is TGTGCCAGCCAGGGAGGCTCCTATAATTCACCCCTCCACTTT. This translates into CASQGGSYNSPLHF.

The V and J genes are TRBV11-2 and TRBJ2-2, with TRBD1 identical over 8 bases. The germline V gene has CDR1 SGHAT and CDR2 FQNNGV. The length of the CDR3 is 14 residues. V shed 0 bases and J 6 bases; nucleotides not matched to a gene: 0. The CDR3 reads CASSLDRGPGELFF. The CDR3 bases are TGTGCCAGCAGCTTAGACAGGGGGCCCGGGGAGCTGTTTTTT. Using reference TRBV11-2 and TRBJ2-2 for the parts outside the CDR3, the full variable domain is EAGVAQSPRYKIIEKRQSVAFWCNPISGHATLYWYQQILGQGPKLLIQFQNNGVVDDSQLPKDRFSAERLKGVDSTLKIQPAKLEDSAVYLCASSLDRGPGELFFGEGSRLTVL.

The chain recombines TRBV19 with TRBJ1-2, with 9 nucleotides matching TRBD1. Germline V gene lookup returns CDR1 LNHDA and CDR2 SQIVND (reference sequence). The V segment lost 7 bases and the J segment 4 bases; nucleotides outside the gene matches: 10. There are 15 residues in the CDR3. CDR3 DNA: TGTGCCAGTACCCCTAGGCCGGGACAGGGCTATGGCTACACCTTC. Its translation is CASTPRPGQGYGYTF.

Only one count was recorded for this clone. The same CDR3 can be traced to other DNA sequences in this sample. V and J are TRBV10-3 and TRBJ2-3; 10 nucleotides align to TRBD2. The V gene end was trimmed by 2 bases and the J gene end by 1 base; junction bases not matched to a gene: 0. This CDR3 is built from 15 residues. The V gene's germline CDR1 is ENHRY and CDR2 SYGVKD. The CDR3 DNA reads as TGTGCCATCAGTGAGGGACTAGCGGGCACAGATACGCAGTATTTT. The encoded protein is CAISEGLAGTDTQYF.

Comments on this clone: One end of the junction fails to match germline, which may point to a read error. V usage is TRBV7-7 and J usage is TRBJ2-5, with D tentatively TRBD2 (5 bases). From germline, CDR1 is SSHAT and CDR2 FNYEAQ (reference sequence). This CDR3 is 15 amino acids long. In DNA, the CDR3 is TGTGCTAGCAGCCGATACCGCCGGGATCAAGAGACCCAGTACTTC. Protein product: CASSRYRRDQETQYF.

V usage is TRBV10-3 and J usage is TRBJ2-7; 15 bases map to TRBD2. The CDR3 loop spans 17 amino acids. Germline CDR1 ENHRY, CDR2 SYGVKD. The V and J ends lost 2 bases and 2 bases, in that order; junction bases with no gene match: 4. CDR3 sequence reads: CAISEPWTSGRAYEQYF. In DNA, the CDR3 is TGTGCCATCAGTGAGCCATGGACTAGCGGGAGGGCCTACGAGCAGTACTTC.

CDR3 region: CASSSQGIGGYTF. The CDR3 region has the DNA TGTGCCAGTAGTAGCCAGGGGATCGGTGGCTACACCTTC. The gene calls are TRBV19 and TRBJ1-2, with a tentative D call TRBD1 (6 bases). Trimming stripped 4 bases from V and 7 bases from J, with 13 bases between. Germline V gene data show CDR1 as LNHDA and CDR2 as SQIVND (reference sequence). The CDR3 runs 13 residues.

CDR3 region: CASSQLQGTEAFF. CDR3 in DNA: TGTGCCAGCAGCCAACTTCAGGGGACTGAAGCTTTCTTT. The chain employs TRBV14 and TRBJ1-1; tentatively, D is TRBD1 (6 bases). The V gene's germline CDR1 is SGHDN and CDR2 FVKESK. There are 13 residues in the CDR3. V dropped 2 bases and J dropped 5 bases, with 9 bases sitting between them.

This chain connects TRBV9 to TRBJ1-1; D is possibly TRBD1 (5 bases). Deletions cut 4 bases from V and 4 bases from J, with 14 bases between. The CDR3 is 14 residues long. The germline gives CDR1 SGDLS, CDR2 YYNGEE. CDR3 coding DNA: TGTGCCAGCAGCATCAGGGAATTGGGCACTGAAGCTTTCTTT. Translated, it gives CASSIRELGTEAFF.

This rearrangement joins TRBV11-2 to TRBJ2-1; a weak D match, TRBD1 (6 bases). Deletions cut 6 bases from V and 4 bases from J, with 16 bases between. Germline lookup yields CDR1 SGHAT and CDR2 FQNNGV. The CDR3 consists of 15 residues. CDR3 in amino acids: CASRPRTVPYNEQFF. The CDR3 DNA reads TGTGCCAGCAGGCCTCGGACAGTTCCTTACAATGAGCAGTTCTTC.

J is TRBJ2-5 and V is TRBV7-2, with 8 bases that match TRBD1. CDR1 is SGHTA and CDR2 is FQGNSA in the germline V gene. The CDR3 runs to 14 residues. V was pared by 5 bases and J by 5 bases, with 7 bases of the junction left unmatched. The CDR3 nucleotides are TGTGCCAGCAGCCCTCAGGGGGCCAGCGAGACCCAGTACTTC. It codes for CASSPQGASETQYF.

J is TRBJ2-1 and V is TRBV4-1; 13 positions match TRBD2. V trimming: 0 bases; J trimming: 6 bases; junction bases outside the gene matches: 2. The CDR3 is made up of 16 amino acids. Per the germline V gene, CDR1 is MGHRA and CDR2 is YSYEKL. CDR3 residues: CASSQDWTSGSNEQFF. The CDR3 DNA reads as TGCGCCAGCAGCCAAGATTGGACTAGCGGGAGCAATGAGCAGTTCTTC.

The chain combines TRBV30 with TRBJ1-2; D is unclear. There are 19 residues in the CDR3. CDR1 and CDR2 from the germline V gene are GTSNPN and SVGIG (reference sequence). V was clipped by 0 bases and J by 0 bases, with 23 bases between them. CDR3 sequence (DNA): TGTGCCTGGAGTGTACGCCCATTTTTCAAGTCTCCAACTAACTATGGCTACACCTTC. Encoded protein: CAWSVRPFFKSPTNYGYTF.

The chain employs TRBV28 and TRBJ1-5; D unresolved. The germline V gene has CDR1 MDHEN and CDR2 SYDVKM. The CDR3 length is 15 residues. Trimming stripped 3 bases from V and 2 bases from J, with 11 bases between. CDR3 nucleotides: TGTGCCAGCAGTTTCAGAGGCCGGGGCAATCAGCCCCAGCATTTT. Translation gives CASSFRGRGNQPQHF.

The count of this clone is one. Here the CDR3 reads CASSEDPYSYNEQFF. CDR3 coding DNA: TGTGCCAGCAGTGAGGACCCTTACTCCTACAATGAGCAGTTCTTC. The chain links TRBV6-1 to TRBJ2-1; D unresolved. The CDR3 length is 15 residues. The germline CDR1 and CDR2 sequences are MNHNS and SASEGT. The V and J ends lost 3 bases and 0 bases respectively, with 9 bases between them.

This chain connects TRBV5-1 to TRBJ2-3, with TRBD2 matching over 7 bases. V gave up 4 bases and J gave up 3 bases; unmatched junction bases: 8. The CDR3 extends over 15 amino acids. CDR1 and CDR2 from the germline V gene are SGHRS and YFSETQ. The CDR3 coding sequence is TGCGCCAGCAGCCGGGACTACCAAGGTACAGATACGCAGTATTTT. Its translation is CASSRDYQGTDTQYF.

The chain joins TRBV4-1 to TRBJ2-5, with TRBD1 identical over 12 bases. With V trimmed by 0 bases and J by 10 bases, 3 bases remained unmatched. This CDR3 contains 14 residues. Germline CDR1 reads MGHRA; CDR2 reads YSYEKL. The CDR3 nucleotides read TGCGCCAGCAGCCAAGACGGGACAGGGGGCGACCAGTACTTC. This sequence encodes CASSQDGTGGDQYF.

V usage is TRBV15 and J usage is TRBJ1-5; D gene unclear. The CDR3 length is 13 residues. The ends were cut back, 5 bases at V and 10 bases at J, with 15 bases in the middle. Per germline, CDR1 LNHNV and CDR2 YYDKDF (reference sequence). The CDR3 is CATSHIRFGPQHF. CDR3 in DNA: TGTGCCACCAGCCATATCAGGTTTGGTCCCCAGCATTTT.

This chain joins TRBV5-1 and TRBJ2-5; either TRBD1 or TRBD2 may supply D (5 bases each). This CDR3 has 15 residues. CDR1 and CDR2 from the germline V gene are SGHRS and YFSETQ. V lost 1 base, J lost 1 base, and 11 bases lay in between. The CDR3 DNA reads TGCGCCAGCAGCTTGTCGGGGCCCCCCCAAGAGACCCAGTACTTC. It yields the protein CASSLSGPPQETQYF. The whole variable domain, remainder taken from reference TRBV5-1 and TRBJ2-5, is KAGVTQTPRYLIKTRGQQVTLSCSPISGHRSVSWYQQTPGQGLQFLFEYFSETQRNKGNFPGRFSGRQFSNSRSEMNVSTLELGDSALYLCASSLSGPPQETQYFGPGTRLLVL.

The gene calls are TRBV10-3 and TRBJ2-7, with 10 bases that match TRBD2. This CDR3 has 16 amino acids. After removal of 2 bases from V and 4 bases from J, the junction contained 8 bases not matched to a gene. In germline, CDR1 is ENHRY, CDR2 SYGVKD. The CDR3 protein is CAISESNSGGEYEQYF. DNA for the CDR3: TGTGCCATCAGTGAGAGTAACAGCGGGGGGGAATACGAGCAGTACTTC.

CDR3 in amino acids: CASSHPPGQIYGYTF. The CDR3 DNA reads as TGCGCCAGCAGCCACCCTCCGGGACAGATTTATGGCTACACCTTC. This sequence joins TRBV4-1 and TRBJ1-2, with 7 bases identical to TRBD1. The CDR3 runs 15 residues. The V gene end was trimmed by 3 bases and the J gene end by 5 bases; junction bases not matched to a gene: 9. Germline lookup yields CDR1 MGHRA and CDR2 YSYEKL.